This T cell receptor (beta chain) was identified during a study of OX40 agonist ivuxolimab in advanced cancers. Study at large: Patients received ivuxolimab, an intravenous treatment, every 2 weeks at 0.01 to 10 mg/kg. Hepatocellular carcinoma, melanoma, renal cell or head and neck cancer was diagnosed in the dose-escalation patients. The dose-escalation cohort was about 83% male, with a mean age of about 58 years, ranging about 20 to 85.

Findings of the study overall: The authors also found low normalized T-cell clonal expansion in some nonresponders.

This clone has only one observation. Its matching antigen is unknown. The protocol was immunoSEQ multiplex PCR, while the TCRdb copy is restricted to in-frame clones and leaves out a portion. The sample lists about 71,000 clones; approximately 91% were seen once. V trimming: 3 bases; J trimming: 7 bases; junction bases outside the gene matches: 7. CDR1 and CDR2 (germline): SGHAT, FQNNGV. There are 14 residues in the CDR3. The source is an adult with an advanced solid tumor such as melanoma, head and neck, liver or kidney cancer. Sequenced here: CD4+ or CD8+ T cells sorted from blood, sampled in a trial of the OX40 agonist ivuxolimab. V gene TRBV11-2 combines with J gene TRBJ2-7; 9 bases align to TRBD2. As DNA, the CDR3 is TGTGCCAGCAGCTTTAATAGCGGGAGAGTTGAGCAGTACTTC. Translating gives CASSFNSGRVEQYF.